The rows below give T cell receptor beta chains drawn from one sample of a study of T cells in Graves' hyperthyroidism and ophthalmopathy. Via MiXCR, TCRdb re-called the multiplex PCR reads, giving one row per CDR3 protein. The table lists 450,000 to 650,000 distinct CDR3 sequences, 17% of them singletons. The sample taken for sequencing was blood. These receptors were taken from a woman between 18 and 29 years old with Graves' ophthalmopathy. Both conserved end residues are part of each CDR3. D genes are given only for firm matches. Clone size, where shown, is once, few, many, or a class for clones that have expanded.

D gene,V gene,clone size,J gene,CDR3 protein,CDR3 DNA
TRBD1,TRBV28,many,TRBJ2-1,CASTPTGEGSYNEQFF,TGTGCCAGCACTCCGACAGGGGAAGGGTCCTACAATGAGCAGTTCTTC
.,TRBV6-1,few,TRBJ1-4,CASSRGSGEKLFF,TGTGCCAGCAGCCGGGGGAGTGGTGAAAAACTGTTTTTT
.,TRBV4-1,.,TRBJ2-5,CASSQDWEKETQYF,TGCGCCAGCAGCCAAGATTGGGAGAAAGAGACCCAGTACTTC
.,TRBV27,many,TRBJ2-7,CASSLIGGIYEQYF,TGTGCCAGCAGTTTAATAGGCGGAATCTACGAGCAGTACTTC
TRBD2,TRBV7-9,few,TRBJ2-3,CASSSQTSGGTDTQYF,TGTGCCAGCAGCTCACAGACTAGCGGGGGTACAGATACGCAGTATTTT
.,TRBV10-3,.,TRBJ2-3,CAISYRDTQYF,TGTGCCATCAGCTACAGAGATACGCAGTATTTT
TRBD1,TRBV12-3/TRBV12-4,many,TRBJ2-7,CASSLIGQAPTYEQYF,TGTGCCAGCAGTTTAATAGGACAGGCCCCGACCTACGAGCAGTACTTC
TRBD2,TRBV13,.,TRBJ2-5,CASSLGLAGRKTQYF,TGTGCCAGCAGCCTGGGACTAGCGGGAAGAAAGACCCAGTACTTC
TRBD2,TRBV6-2/TRBV6-3,.,TRBJ2-3,CASSTQWLAGGYTDTQYF,TGTGCCAGCAGTACCCAATGGCTAGCGGGGGGATACACAGATACGCAGTATTTT
.,TRBV7-8,many,TRBJ2-5,CASSPSGGTQYF,TGTGCCAGCAGCCCCAGTGGGGGCACCCAGTACTTC
TRBD1,TRBV28,.,TRBJ1-4,CASRKTGVYSEKLFF,TGTGCCAGCAGAAAAACAGGGGTTTACAGCGAAAAACTGTTTTTT
.,TRBV30,.,TRBJ1-5,CAWSGDSINQPQHF,TGTGCCTGGAGTGGGGACTCTATCAATCAGCCCCAGCATTTT
TRBD1,TRBV28,.,TRBJ1-2,CASQTGMGGYTF,TGTGCCAGCCAGACAGGGATGGGGGGCTACACCTTC
TRBD2,TRBV9,many,TRBJ2-3,CASSVGDGGSTDTQYF,TGTGCCAGCAGCGTCGGTGACGGGGGGAGCACAGATACGCAGTATTTT
.,TRBV19,once,TRBJ1-5,CASSFGSGIDQPQHF,TGTGCCAGTAGCTTCGGATCGGGGATCGATCAGCCCCAGCATTTT
.,TRBV25-1,.,TRBJ2-2,CASSDPGLFSGGELFF,TGTGCCAGCAGTGACCCCGGACTATTTTCCGGCGGGGAGCTGTTTTTT
TRBD1,TRBV28,.,TRBJ1-2,CASTPGGTGYTF,TGTGCCAGCACTCCAGGGGGCACTGGCTACACCTTC
TRBD2,TRBV7-6,many,TRBJ2-7,CASRAGPGLAGVGYEQYF,TGTGCCAGCAGGGCAGGGCCCGGACTAGCGGGAGTGGGATACGAGCAGTACTTC
.,TRBV12-3/TRBV12-4,many,TRBJ2-1,CASSLGGLGNEQFF,TGTGCCAGCAGTTTGGGGGGACTGGGCAATGAGCAGTTCTTC
.,TRBV19,few,TRBJ1-3,CASSNIRGDSGNTIYF,TGTGCCAGTAGTAACATAAGAGGGGACTCTGGAAACACCATATATTTT
.,TRBV15,many,TRBJ1-2,CATSGAVEDTNYGYTF,TGTGCCACCAGCGGAGCCGTAGAGGATACTAACTATGGCTACACCTTC
TRBD2,TRBV20-1,.,TRBJ2-3,CSATTGLADSTDTQYF,TGCAGTGCTACAACGGGACTAGCGGATAGCACAGATACGCAGTATTTT
.,TRBV6-1,few,TRBJ2-7,CASSVTAPYEQYF,TGTGCCAGCAGCGTGACGGCCCCCTACGAGCAGTACTTC
TRBD1,TRBV7-2,.,TRBJ1-4,CASSAGQGGSTNEKLFF,TGTGCCAGCAGCGCTGGACAGGGCGGTAGCACTAATGAAAAACTGTTTTTT
TRBD1,TRBV28,many,TRBJ2-7,CASRPRTGTYEQYF,TGTGCCAGCAGGCCCCGGACAGGAACCTACGAGCAGTACTTC
TRBD1,TRBV20-1,.,TRBJ2-7,CSASGTEGYEQYF,TGCAGTGCCTCCGGGACAGAAGGATACGAGCAGTACTTC
.,TRBV6-1,.,TRBJ2-7,CASSQELAFSYEQYF,TGCGCCAGCAGCCAAGAACTAGCTTTCTCCTACGAGCAGTACTTC
TRBD1,TRBV28,many,TRBJ1-4,CASSLGQDVSFYEKLFF,TGTGCCAGCAGTTTGGGACAGGACGTAAGCTTTTATGAAAAACTGTTTTTT
.,TRBV12-3/TRBV12-4,.,TRBJ1-5,CASSLVWRSNQPQHF,TGTGCCAGCAGTTTAGTTTGGCGGAGCAATCAGCCCCAGCATTTT
TRBD1,TRBV28,.,TRBJ1-3,CASSLNRDSGNTIYF,TGTGCCAGCAGTTTAAATCGGGACAGTGGAAACACCATATATTTT
.,TRBV4-1,once,TRBJ1-1,CASSQDVGVGDTEASF,TGCGCCAGCAGCCAAGATGTCGGGGTGGGGGACACTGAAGCTTCCTTT
.,TRBV19,.,TRBJ1-1,CATRMLEGPTEAFF,TGTGCCACCAGAATGCTGGAGGGCCCCACTGAAGCTTTCTTT
.,TRBV28,many,TRBJ2-7,CASQGRGTGHYEQYF,TGTGCCAGCCAGGGGAGGGGGACAGGCCATTACGAGCAGTACTTC
.,TRBV28,many,TRBJ1-5,CASSLGRASQPQHF,TGTGCCAGCAGTTTAGGCAGGGCCAGTCAGCCCCAGCATTTT
.,TRBV5-1,.,TRBJ2-7,CAGSLVAGGDEQYF,TGCGCCGGCAGCTTGGTGGCAGGCGGGGATGAGCAGTACTTC
TRBD2,TRBV27,many,TRBJ2-1,CASSPGGPTNEQFF,TGTGCCAGCAGTCCGGGAGGGCCTACCAATGAGCAGTTCTTC
.,TRBV28,many,TRBJ1-2,CASSLWAPDYGYTF,TGTGCCAGCAGTTTGTGGGCACCGGACTATGGCTACACCTTC